This TCR beta chain is drawn from a study of shared clonotypes between healthy human individuals. CD45RO-negative, CCR7-selected cells formed the naive CD8 fraction, which excluded terminally differentiated effector memory CD45RA+ cells. The donors were all Caucasian adults (living in Nashville, Tennessee). This clone was counted once. With 0 bases removed from V and 3 bases from J, the gap between germline ends came to 19 bases. This CDR3 is 17 amino acids long. Germline lookup yields CDR1 SGHDT and CDR2 YYEEEE. Measured with immunoSEQ multiplex PCR; TCRdb has only the in-frame clones, and not every one. The table lists about 2,200,000 clones, 85% to 95% of them singletons.

Sequences were obtained from naive CD8+ T cells from PBMCs. The clonotype was recovered from a man aged 18 to 29 in good health. Some clones in this sample may be carry-over from other donors' samples. The chain has TRBV5-6 and TRBJ2-7; tentatively, D is TRBD1 (6 bases). The CDR3 here is CASSLGGRQGIFYEQYF. DNA for the CDR3: TGTGCCAGCAGCTTGGGGGGAAGGCAGGGGATATTCTACGAGCAGTACTTC. Full variable domain (outside the CDR3, taken from reference TRBV5-6 and TRBJ2-7): DAGVTQSPTHLIKTRGQQVTLRCSPKSGHDTVSWYQQALGQGPQFIFQYYEEEERQRGNFPDRFSGHQFPNYSSELNVNALLLGDSALYLCASSLGGRQGIFYEQYFGPGTRLTVT.